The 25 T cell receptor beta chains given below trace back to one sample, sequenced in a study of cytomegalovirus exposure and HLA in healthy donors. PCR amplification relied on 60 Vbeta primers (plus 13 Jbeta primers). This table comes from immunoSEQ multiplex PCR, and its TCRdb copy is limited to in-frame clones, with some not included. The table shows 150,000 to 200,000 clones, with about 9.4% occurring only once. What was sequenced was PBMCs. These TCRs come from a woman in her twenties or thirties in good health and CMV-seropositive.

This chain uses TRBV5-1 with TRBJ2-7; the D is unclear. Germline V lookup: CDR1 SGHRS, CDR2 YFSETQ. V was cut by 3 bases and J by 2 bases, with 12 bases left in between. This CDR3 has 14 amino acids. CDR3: CASSSSMAPYEQYF. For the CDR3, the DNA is TGCGCCAGCAGCTCCTCGATGGCCCCCTACGAGCAGTACTTC.

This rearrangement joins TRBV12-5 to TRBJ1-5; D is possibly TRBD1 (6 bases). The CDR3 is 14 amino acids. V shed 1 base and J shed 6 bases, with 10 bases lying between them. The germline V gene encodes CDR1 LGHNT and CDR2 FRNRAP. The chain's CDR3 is CASGLGQGTQPQHF. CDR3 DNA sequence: TGTGCTAGTGGTTTGGGCCAGGGGACTCAGCCCCAGCATTTT.

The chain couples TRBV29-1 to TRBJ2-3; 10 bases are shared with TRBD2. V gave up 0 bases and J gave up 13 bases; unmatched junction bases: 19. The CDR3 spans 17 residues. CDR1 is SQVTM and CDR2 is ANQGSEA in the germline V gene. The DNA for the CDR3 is TGCAGCGTTGAAGACCCCCTAGCGGGAGAGAGTTGGGTCGGGGAGTATTTT. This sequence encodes CSVEDPLAGESWVGEYF.

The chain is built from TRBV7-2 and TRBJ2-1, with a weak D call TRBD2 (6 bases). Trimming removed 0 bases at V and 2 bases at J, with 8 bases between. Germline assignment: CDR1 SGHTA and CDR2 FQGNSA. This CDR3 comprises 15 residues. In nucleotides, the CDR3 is TGTGCCAGCAGCTTAGCGGGAGGAACCTACAATGAGCAGTTCTTC. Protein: CASSLAGGTYNEQFF.

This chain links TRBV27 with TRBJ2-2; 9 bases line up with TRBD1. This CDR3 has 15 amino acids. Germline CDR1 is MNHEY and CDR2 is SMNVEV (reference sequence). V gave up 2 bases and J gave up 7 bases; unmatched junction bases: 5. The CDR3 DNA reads TGTGCCAGCAGTTTAGGAACAGGGGGCTTCGGGGAGCTGTTTTTT. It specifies CASSLGTGGFGELFF.

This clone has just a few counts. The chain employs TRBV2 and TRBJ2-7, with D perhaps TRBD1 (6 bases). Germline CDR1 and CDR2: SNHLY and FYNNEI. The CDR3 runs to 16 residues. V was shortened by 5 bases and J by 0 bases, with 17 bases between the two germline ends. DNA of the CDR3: TGTGCCAGCAGTTTAGGTGGGGGCAGAAGCTCCTACGAGCAGTACTTC. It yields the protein CASSLGGGRSSYEQYF.

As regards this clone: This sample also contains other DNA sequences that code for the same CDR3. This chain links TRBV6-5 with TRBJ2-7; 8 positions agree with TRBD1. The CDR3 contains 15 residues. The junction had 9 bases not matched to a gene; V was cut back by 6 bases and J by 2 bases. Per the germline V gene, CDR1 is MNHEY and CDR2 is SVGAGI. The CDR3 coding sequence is TGTGCCAGCAGCCTATCAGGGGGCCCAACCTACGAGCAGTACTTC. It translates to CASSLSGGPTYEQYF.

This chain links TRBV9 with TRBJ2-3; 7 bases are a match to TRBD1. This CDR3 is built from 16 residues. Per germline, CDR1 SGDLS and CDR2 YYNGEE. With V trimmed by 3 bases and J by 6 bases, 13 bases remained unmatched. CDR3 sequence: CASSASGQWIGDTQYF. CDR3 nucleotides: TGTGCCAGCAGCGCGTCGGGACAGTGGATCGGGGATACGCAGTATTTT.

CDR3 loop: CASSPWDRGWAETQYF. CDR3 nucleotide sequence: TGTGCCAGCAGCCCCTGGGACAGAGGGTGGGCGGAGACCCAGTACTTC. J is TRBJ2-5 and V is TRBV9; 7 nucleotides agree with TRBD1. Losses at the gene ends were 4 bases for V and 5 bases for J; bases not matched to a gene: 14. CDR3 length equals 16 residues. CDR1 is SGDLS, CDR2 YYNGEE, per germline.

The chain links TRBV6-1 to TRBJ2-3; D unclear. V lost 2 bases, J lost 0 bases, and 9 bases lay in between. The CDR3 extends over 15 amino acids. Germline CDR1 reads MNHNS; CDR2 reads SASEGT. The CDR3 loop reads CASSEQVHSTDTQYF. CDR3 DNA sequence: TGTGCCAGCAGTGAACAAGTACACAGCACAGATACGCAGTATTTT.

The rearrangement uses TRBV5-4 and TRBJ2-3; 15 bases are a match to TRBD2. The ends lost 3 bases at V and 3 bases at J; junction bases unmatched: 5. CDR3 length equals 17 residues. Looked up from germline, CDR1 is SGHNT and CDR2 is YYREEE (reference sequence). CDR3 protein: CASSSGLAGGLTDTQYF. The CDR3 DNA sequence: TGTGCCAGCAGCTCCGGACTAGCGGGAGGGTTGACAGATACGCAGTATTTT.

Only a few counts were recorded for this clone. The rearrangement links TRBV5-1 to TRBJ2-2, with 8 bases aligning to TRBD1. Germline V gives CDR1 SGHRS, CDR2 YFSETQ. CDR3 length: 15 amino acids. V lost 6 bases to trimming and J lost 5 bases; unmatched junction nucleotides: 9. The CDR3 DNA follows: TGCGCCAGCAACGAACAGGGGGAGATGACCGGGGAGCTGTTTTTT. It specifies CASNEQGEMTGELFF. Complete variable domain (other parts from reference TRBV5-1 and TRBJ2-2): KAGVTQTPRYLIKTRGQQVTLSCSPISGHRSVSWYQQTPGQGLQFLFEYFSETQRNKGNFPGRFSGRQFSNSRSEMNVSTLELGDSALYLCASNEQGEMTGELFFGEGSRLTVL.

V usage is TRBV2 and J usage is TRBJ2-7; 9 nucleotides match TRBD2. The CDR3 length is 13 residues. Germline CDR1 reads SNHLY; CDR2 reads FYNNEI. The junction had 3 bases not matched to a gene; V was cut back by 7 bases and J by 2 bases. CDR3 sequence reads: CASIAGGAYEQYF. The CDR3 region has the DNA TGTGCCAGCATTGCGGGAGGGGCCTACGAGCAGTACTTC. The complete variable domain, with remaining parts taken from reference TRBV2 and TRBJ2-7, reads EPEVTQTPSHQVTQMGQEVILRCVPISNHLYFYWYRQILGQKVEFLVSFYNNEISEKSEIFDDQFSVERPDGSNFTLKIRSTKLEDSAMYFCASIAGGAYEQYFGPGTRLTVT.

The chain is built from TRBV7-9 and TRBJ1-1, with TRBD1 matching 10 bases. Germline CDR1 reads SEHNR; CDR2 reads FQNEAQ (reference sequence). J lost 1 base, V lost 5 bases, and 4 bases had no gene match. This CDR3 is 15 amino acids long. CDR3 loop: CASSPRDRGNTEAFF. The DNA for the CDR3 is TGTGCCAGCAGCCCACGGGACAGGGGGAACACTGAAGCTTTCTTT.

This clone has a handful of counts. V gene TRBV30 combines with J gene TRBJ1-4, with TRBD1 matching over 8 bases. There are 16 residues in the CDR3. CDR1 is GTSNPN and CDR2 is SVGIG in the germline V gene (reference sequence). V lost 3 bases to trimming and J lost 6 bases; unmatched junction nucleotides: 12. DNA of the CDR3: TGTGCCTGGAGGAGAACAGGGACAGGAGGACATGAAAAACTGTTTTTT. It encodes CAWRRTGTGGHEKLFF.

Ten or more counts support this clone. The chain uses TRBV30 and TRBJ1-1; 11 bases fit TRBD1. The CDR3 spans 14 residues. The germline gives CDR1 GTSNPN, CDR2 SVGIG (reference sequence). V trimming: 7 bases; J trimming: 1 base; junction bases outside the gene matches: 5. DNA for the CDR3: TGTGCCTCGGACAGGGGGCTTTCGAACACTGAAGCTTTCTTT. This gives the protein CASDRGLSNTEAFF. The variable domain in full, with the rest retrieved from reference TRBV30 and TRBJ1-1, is SQTIHQWPATLVQPVGSPLSLECTVEGTSNPNLYWYRQAAGRGLQLLFYSVGIGQISSEVPQNLSASRPQDRQFILSSKKLLLSDSGFYLCASDRGLSNTEAFFGQGTRLTVV.

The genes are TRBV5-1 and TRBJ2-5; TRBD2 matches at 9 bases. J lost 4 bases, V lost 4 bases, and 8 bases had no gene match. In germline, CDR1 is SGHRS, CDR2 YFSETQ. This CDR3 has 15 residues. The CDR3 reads CASSPSGNRGETQYF. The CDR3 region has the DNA TGCGCCAGCAGCCCTAGCGGGAATAGGGGAGAGACCCAGTACTTC. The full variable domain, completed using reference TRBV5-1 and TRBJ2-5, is KAGVTQTPRYLIKTRGQQVTLSCSPISGHRSVSWYQQTPGQGLQFLFEYFSETQRNKGNFPGRFSGRQFSNSRSEMNVSTLELGDSALYLCASSPSGNRGETQYFGPGTRLLVL.

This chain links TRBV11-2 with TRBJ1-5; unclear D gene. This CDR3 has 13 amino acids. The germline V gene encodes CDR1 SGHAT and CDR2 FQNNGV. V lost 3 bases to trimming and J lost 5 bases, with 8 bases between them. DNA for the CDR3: TGTGCCAGCAGCTTCACGGGAGATCAGCCCCAGCATTTT. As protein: CASSFTGDQPQHF. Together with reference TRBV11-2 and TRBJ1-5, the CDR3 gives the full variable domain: EAGVAQSPRYKIIEKRQSVAFWCNPISGHATLYWYQQILGQGPKLLIQFQNNGVVDDSQLPKDRFSAERLKGVDSTLKIQPAKLEDSAVYLCASSFTGDQPQHFGDGTRLSIL.

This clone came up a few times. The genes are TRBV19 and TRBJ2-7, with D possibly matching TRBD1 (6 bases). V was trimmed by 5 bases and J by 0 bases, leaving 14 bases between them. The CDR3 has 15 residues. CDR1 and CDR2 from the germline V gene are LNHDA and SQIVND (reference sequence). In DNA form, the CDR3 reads TGTGCCAGTAGTGCCACAGGGTTTAGCTCCTACGAGCAGTACTTC. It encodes CASSATGFSSYEQYF.

CDR3 nucleotides: TGTGCCAGCAGCTTAGTAGGAGCCAGCACAGATACGCAGTATTTT. This sequence encodes CASSLVGASTDTQYF. The chain is built from TRBV7-6 and TRBJ2-3; D ambiguous. From germline, CDR1 is SGHVS and CDR2 FNYEAQ. The V end lost 1 base, the J end lost 0 bases, and 8 bases lay between the germline ends. This CDR3 has 15 amino acids.

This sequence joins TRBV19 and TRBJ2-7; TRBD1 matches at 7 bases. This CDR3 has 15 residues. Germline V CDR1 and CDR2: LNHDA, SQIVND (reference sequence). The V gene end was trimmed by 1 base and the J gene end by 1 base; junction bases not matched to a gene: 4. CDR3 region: CASSIGTGISYEQYF. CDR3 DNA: TGTGCCAGTAGTATAGGGACAGGTATATCCTACGAGCAGTACTTC.

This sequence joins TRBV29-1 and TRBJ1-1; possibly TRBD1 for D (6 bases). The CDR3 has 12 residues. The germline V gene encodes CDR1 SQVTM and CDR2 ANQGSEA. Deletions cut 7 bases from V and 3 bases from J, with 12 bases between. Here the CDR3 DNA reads TGCAGCGCTTCGGACAGTTACACTGAAGCTTTCTTT. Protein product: CSASDSYTEAFF.

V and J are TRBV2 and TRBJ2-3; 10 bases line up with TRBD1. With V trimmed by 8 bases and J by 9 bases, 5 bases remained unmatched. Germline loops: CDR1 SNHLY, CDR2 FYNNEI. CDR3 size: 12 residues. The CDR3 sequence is CASRDRGNTQYF. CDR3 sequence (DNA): TGTGCCAGCCGGGACAGGGGAAACACGCAGTATTTT.

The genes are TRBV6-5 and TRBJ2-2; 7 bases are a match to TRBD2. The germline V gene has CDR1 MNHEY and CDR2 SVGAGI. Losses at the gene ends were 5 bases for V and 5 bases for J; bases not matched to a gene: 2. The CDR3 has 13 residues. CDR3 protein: CASSLSGTGELFF. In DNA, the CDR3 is TGTGCCAGCAGTCTTAGCGGGACCGGGGAGCTGTTTTTT.

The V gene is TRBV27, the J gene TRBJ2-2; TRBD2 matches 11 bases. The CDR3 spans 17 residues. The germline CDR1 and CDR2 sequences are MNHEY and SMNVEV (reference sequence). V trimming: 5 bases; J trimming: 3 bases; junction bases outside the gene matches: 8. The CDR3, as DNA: TGTGCCAGCAGTGCGGGACTAGCGGCGCCCGACACCGGGGAGCTGTTTTTT. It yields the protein CASSAGLAAPDTGELFF.